This TCR beta chain comes out of a study of blood T cell repertoires in COVID-19. Study-wide context: T cells, B-cell-depleted T cells, or PBMCs provided the cDNA or gDNA that served as material.

This CDR3 spans 16 amino acids. With V trimmed by 3 bases and J by 4 bases, 9 bases remained unmatched. Per germline, CDR1 KGHSH and CDR2 LQKENI. Profiling relied on immunoSEQ multiplex PCR, and the TCRdb table lists in-frame clones only, not all of them. The table includes about 210,000 clones, about 88% detected once. A COVID-19 case was met by exposed participants within 2 weeks before study entry. Sequenced material: PBMCs or T cells enriched from blood (not recorded which). This rearrangement joins TRBV18 to TRBJ1-2, with TRBD1 matching 9 bases. This TCR came from a woman in her 30s who had been exposed to COVID-19. Here the CDR3 reads CASSPGEQGAVYGYTF. DNA for the CDR3: TGTGCCAGCTCACCCGGCGAACAGGGGGCGGTCTATGGCTACACCTTC.